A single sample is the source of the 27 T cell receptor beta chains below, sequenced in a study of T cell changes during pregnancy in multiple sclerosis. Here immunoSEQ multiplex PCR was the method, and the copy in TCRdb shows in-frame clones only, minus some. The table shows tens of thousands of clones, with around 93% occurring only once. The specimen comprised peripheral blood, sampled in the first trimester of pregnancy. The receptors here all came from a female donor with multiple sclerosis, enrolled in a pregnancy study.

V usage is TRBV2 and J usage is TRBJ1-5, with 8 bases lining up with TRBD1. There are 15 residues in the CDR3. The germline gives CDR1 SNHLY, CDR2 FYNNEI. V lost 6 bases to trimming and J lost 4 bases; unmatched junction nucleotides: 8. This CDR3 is CASSDGQGTNQPQHF. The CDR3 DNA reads TGTGCCAGCAGCGATGGACAGGGCACAAATCAGCCCCAGCATTTT.

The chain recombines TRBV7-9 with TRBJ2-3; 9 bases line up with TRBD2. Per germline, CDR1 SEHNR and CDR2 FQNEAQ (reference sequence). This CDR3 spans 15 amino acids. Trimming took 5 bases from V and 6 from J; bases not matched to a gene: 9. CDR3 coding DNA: TGTGCCAGCAGCCCGCCTAGCGGGATCGGGGATACGCAGTATTTT. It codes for CASSPPSGIGDTQYF.

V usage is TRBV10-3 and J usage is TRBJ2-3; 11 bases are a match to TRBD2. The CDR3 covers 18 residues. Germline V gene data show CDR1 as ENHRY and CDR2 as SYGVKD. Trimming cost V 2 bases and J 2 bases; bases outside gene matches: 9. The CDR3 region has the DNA TGTGCCATCAGTGAGACCCGACTAGCGGGGCGACACACAGATACGCAGTATTTT. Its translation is CAISETRLAGRHTDTQYF.

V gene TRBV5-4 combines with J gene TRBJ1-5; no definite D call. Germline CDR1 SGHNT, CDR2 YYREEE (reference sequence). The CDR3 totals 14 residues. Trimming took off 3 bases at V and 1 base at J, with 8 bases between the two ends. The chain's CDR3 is CASSYEGSNQPQHF. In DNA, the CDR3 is TGTGCCAGCAGCTACGAGGGCAGCAATCAGCCCCAGCATTTT.

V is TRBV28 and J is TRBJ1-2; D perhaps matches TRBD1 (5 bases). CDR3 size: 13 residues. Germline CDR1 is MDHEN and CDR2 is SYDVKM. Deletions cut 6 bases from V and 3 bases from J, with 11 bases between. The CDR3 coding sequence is TGTGCCAGCAGGCTGACAGATTACTATGGCTACACCTTC. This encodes CASRLTDYYGYTF.

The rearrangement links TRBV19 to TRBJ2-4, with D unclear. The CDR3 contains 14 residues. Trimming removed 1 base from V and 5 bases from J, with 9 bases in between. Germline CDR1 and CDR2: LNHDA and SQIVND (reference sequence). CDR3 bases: TGTGCCAGTAGTATAGTTCCTGAGGAAAACATTCAGTACTTC. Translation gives CASSIVPEENIQYF. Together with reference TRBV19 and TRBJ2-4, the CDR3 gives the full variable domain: DGGITQSPKYLFRKEGQNVTLSCEQNLNHDAMYWYRQDPGQGLRLIYYSQIVNDFQKGDIAEGYSVSREKKESFPLTVTSAQKNPTAFYLCASSIVPEENIQYFGAGTRLSVL.

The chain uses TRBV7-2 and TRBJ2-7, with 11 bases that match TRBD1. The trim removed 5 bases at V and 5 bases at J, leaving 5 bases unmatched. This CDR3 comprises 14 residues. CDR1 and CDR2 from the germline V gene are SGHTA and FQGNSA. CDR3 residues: CASSRGQGAHEQYF. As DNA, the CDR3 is TGTGCCAGCAGCCGTGGACAGGGGGCCCACGAGCAGTACTTC.

In DNA form, the CDR3 reads TGTGCCAGCAGCTTTAGCGGGGGCATCTACAATGAGCAGTTCTTC. Its protein is CASSFSGGIYNEQFF. V usage is TRBV5-4 and J usage is TRBJ2-1, with TRBD2 matching over 9 bases. Germline values: CDR1 SGHNT, CDR2 YYREEE (reference sequence). The CDR3 length is 15 residues. The junction had 3 bases not matched to a gene; V was cut back by 2 bases and J by 3 bases.

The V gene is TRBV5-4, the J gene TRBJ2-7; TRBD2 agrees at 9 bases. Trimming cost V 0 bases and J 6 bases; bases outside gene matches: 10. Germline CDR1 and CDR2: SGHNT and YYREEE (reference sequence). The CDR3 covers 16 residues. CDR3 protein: CASSLDLLAGAGEQYF. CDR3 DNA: TGTGCCAGCAGCTTGGATCTTTTAGCGGGAGCAGGCGAGCAGTACTTC.

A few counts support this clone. The CDR3 bases are TGTGCCAGCAGCGTCGGGGATGCCTACAATGAGCAGTTCTTC. It specifies CASSVGDAYNEQFF. The chain joins TRBV9 to TRBJ2-1, with D maybe TRBD2 (5 bases). Germline V gene data show CDR1 as SGDLS and CDR2 as YYNGEE. The V end lost 2 bases, the J end lost 2 bases, and 8 bases lay between the germline ends. CDR3 length equals 14 residues. Combining the CDR3 with reference TRBV9 and TRBJ2-1 gives the whole variable domain DSGVTQTPKHLITATGQRVTLRCSPRSGDLSVYWYQQSLDQGLQFLIQYYNGEERAKGNILERFSAQQFPDLHSELNLSSLELGDSALYFCASSVGDAYNEQFFGPGTRLTVL.

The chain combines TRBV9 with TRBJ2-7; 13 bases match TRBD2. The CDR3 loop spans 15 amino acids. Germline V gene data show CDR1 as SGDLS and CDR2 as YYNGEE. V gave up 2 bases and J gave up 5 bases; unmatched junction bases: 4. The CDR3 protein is CASSVAGLAGNEQYF. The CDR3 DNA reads TGTGCCAGCAGCGTTGCGGGACTAGCGGGGAACGAGCAGTACTTC.

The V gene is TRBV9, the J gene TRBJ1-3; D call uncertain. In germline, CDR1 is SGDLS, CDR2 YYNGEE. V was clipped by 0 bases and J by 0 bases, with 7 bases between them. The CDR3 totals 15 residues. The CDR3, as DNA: TGTGCCAGCAGCGTAGGAGCAGGCTCTGGAAACACCATATATTTT. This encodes CASSVGAGSGNTIYF.

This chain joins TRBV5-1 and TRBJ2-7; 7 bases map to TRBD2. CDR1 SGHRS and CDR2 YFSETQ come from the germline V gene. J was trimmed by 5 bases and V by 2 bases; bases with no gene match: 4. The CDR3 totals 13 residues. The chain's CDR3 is CASSLAGSHEQYF. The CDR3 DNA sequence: TGCGCCAGCAGCTTAGCGGGATCCCACGAGCAGTACTTC.

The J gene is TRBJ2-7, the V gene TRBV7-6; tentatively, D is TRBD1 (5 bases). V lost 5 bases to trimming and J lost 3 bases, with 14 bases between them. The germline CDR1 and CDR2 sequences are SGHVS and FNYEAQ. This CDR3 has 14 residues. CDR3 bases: TGTGCCAGCAGCCAATGGGTACAGGACTACGAGCAGTACTTC. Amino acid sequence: CASSQWVQDYEQYF.

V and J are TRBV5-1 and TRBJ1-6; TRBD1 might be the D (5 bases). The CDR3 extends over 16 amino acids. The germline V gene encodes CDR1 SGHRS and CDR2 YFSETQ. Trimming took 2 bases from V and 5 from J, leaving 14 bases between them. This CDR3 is CASSLIGQINNSPLHF. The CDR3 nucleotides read TGCGCCAGCAGCTTAATTGGACAAATTAATAATTCACCCCTCCACTTT.

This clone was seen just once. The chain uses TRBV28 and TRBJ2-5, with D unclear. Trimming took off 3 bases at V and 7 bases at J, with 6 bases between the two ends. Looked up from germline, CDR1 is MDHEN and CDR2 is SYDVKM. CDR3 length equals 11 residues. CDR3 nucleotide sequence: TGTGCCAGCAGTTTCGAGGTGACCCAGTACTTC. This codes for CASSFEVTQYF.

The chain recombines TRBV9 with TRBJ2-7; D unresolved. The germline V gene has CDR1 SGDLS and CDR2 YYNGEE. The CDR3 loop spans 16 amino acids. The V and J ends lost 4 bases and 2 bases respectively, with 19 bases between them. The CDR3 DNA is TGTGCCAGCAGCCACAGCACGAGTGGCGTCCCCTACGAGCAGTACTTC. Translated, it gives CASSHSTSGVPYEQYF.

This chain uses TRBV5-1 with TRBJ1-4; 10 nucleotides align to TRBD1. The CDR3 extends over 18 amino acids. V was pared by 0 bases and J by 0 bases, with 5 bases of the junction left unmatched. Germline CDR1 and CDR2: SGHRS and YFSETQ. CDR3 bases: TGCGCCAGCAGCTTGGGAGTAGGGACAGGGGCAACTAATGAAAAACTGTTTTTT. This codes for CASSLGVGTGATNEKLFF.

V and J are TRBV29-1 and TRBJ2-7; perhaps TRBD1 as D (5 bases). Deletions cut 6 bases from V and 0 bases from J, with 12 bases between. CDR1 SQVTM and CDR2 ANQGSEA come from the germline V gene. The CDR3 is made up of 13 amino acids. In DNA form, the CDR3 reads TGCAGCGTGGCGATGGGGCGCTCCTACGAGCAGTACTTC. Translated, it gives CSVAMGRSYEQYF.

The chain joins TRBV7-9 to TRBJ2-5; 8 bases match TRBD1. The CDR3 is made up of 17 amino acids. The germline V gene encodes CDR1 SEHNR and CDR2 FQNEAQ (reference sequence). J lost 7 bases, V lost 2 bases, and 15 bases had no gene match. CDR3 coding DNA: TGTGCCAGCAGCTTAAGGCGGGCAGGGGGCGTTGTCGGGACCCAGTACTTC. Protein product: CASSLRRAGGVVGTQYF.

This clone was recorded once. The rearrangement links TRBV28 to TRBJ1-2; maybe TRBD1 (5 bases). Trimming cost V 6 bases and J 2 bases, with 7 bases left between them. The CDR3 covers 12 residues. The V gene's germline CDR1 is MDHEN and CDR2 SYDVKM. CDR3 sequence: CASRGPNYGYTF. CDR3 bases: TGTGCCAGCAGGGGGCCCAACTATGGCTACACCTTC.

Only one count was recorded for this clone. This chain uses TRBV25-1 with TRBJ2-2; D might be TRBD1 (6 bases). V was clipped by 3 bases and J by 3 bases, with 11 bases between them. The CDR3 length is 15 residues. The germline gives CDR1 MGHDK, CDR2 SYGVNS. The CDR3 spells CASSEGAGYTGELFF. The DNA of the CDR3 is TGTGCCAGCAGTGAGGGGGCAGGGTACACCGGGGAGCTGTTTTTT.

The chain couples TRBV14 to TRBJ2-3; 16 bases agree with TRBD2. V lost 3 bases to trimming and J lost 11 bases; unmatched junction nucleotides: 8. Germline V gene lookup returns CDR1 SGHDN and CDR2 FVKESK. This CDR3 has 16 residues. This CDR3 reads CASSQASGLAGGVQYF. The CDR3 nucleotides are TGTGCCAGCAGCCAGGCCTCGGGACTAGCGGGAGGGGTGCAGTATTTT.

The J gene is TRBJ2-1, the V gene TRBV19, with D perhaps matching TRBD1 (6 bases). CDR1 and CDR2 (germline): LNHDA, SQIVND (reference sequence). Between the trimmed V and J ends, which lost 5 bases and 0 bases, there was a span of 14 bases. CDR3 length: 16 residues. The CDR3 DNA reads TGTGCCAGTAGTCGCGCTAGGGGGAGCTCCTACAATGAGCAGTTCTTC. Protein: CASSRARGSSYNEQFF.

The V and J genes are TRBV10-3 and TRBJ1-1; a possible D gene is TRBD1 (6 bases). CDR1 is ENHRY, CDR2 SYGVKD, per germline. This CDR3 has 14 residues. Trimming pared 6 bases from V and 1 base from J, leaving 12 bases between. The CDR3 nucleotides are TGTGCCATCAGCGGGACAAATCAGAACACTGAAGCTTTCTTT. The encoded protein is CAISGTNQNTEAFF.

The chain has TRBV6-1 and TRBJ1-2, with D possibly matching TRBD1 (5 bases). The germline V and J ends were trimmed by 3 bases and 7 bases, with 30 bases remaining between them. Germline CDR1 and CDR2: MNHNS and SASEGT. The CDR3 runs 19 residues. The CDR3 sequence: CASSDTTRVRGDGAGGYTF. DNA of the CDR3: TGTGCCAGCAGTGACACCACTCGTGTACGCGGGGATGGGGCCGGTGGCTACACCTTC.

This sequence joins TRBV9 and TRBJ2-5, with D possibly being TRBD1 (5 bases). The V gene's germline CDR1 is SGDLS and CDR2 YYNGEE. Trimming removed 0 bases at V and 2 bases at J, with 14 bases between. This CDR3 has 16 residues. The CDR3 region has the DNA TGTGCCAGCAGCGTAGCTACGCAGGGTGGGCAAGAGACCCAGTACTTC. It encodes CASSVATQGGQETQYF. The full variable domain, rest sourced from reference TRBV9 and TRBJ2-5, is DSGVTQTPKHLITATGQRVTLRCSPRSGDLSVYWYQQSLDQGLQFLIQYYNGEERAKGNILERFSAQQFPDLHSELNLSSLELGDSALYFCASSVATQGGQETQYFGPGTRLLVL.